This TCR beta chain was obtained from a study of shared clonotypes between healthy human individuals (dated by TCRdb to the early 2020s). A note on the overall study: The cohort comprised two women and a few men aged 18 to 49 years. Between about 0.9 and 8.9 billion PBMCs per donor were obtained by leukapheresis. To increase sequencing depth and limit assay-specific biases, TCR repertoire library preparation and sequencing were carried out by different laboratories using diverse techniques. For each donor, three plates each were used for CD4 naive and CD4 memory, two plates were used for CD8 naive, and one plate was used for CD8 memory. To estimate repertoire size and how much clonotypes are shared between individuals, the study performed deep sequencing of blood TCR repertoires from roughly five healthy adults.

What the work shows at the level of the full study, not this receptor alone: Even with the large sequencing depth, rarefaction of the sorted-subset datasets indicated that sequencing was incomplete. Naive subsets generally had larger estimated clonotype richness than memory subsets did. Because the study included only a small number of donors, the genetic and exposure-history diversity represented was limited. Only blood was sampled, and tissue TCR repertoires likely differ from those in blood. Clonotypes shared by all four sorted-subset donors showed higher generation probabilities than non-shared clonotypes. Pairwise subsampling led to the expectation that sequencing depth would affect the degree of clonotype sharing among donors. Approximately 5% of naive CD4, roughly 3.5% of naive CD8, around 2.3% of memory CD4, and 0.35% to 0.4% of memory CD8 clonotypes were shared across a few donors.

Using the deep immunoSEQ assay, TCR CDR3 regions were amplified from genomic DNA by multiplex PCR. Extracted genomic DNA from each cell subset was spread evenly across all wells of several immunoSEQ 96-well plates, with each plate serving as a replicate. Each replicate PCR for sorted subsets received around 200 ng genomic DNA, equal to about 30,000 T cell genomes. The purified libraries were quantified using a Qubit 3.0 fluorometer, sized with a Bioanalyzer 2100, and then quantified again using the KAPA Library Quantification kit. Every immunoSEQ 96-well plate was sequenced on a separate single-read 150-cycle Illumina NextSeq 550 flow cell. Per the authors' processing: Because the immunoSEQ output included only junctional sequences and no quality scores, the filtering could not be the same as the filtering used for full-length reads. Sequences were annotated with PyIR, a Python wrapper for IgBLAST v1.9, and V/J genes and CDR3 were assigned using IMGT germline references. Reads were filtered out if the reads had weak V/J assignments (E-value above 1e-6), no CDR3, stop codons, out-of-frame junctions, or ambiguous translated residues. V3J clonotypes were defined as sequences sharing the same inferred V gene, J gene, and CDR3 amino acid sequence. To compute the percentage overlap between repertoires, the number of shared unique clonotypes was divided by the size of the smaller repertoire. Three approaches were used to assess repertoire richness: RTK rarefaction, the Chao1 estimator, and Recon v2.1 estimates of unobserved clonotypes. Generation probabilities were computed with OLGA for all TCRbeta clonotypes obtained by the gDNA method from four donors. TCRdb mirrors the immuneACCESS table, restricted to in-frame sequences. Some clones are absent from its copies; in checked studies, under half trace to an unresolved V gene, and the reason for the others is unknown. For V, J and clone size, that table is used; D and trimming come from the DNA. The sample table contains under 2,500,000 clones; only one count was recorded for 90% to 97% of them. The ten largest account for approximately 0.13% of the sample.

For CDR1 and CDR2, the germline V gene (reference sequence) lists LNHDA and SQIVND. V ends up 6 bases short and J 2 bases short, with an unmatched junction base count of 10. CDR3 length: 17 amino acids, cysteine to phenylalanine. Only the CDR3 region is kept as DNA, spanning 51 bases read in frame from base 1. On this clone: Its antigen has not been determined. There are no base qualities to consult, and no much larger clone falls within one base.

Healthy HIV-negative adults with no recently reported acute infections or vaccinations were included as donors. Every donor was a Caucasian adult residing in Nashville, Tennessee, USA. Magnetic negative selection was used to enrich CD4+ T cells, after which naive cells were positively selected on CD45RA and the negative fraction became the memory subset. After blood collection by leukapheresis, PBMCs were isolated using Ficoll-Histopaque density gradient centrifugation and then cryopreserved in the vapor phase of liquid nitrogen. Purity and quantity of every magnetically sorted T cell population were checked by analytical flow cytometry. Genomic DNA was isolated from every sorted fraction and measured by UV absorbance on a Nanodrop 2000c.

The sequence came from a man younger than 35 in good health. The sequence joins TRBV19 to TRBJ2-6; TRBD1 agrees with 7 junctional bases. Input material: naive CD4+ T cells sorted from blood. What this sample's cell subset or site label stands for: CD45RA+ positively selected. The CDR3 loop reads CASRSDRSITGANVLTF. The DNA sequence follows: TGTGCCAGTAGGTCGGACAGGTCTATCACTGGGGCCAACGTCCTGACTTTC. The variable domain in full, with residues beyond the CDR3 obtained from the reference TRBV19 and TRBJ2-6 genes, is DGGITQSPKYLFRKEGQNVTLSCEQNLNHDAMYWYRQDPGQGLRLIYYSQIVNDFQKGDIAEGYSVSREKKESFPLTVTSAQKNPTAFYLCASRSDRSITGANVLTFGAGSRLTVL.